The 29 T cell receptor beta chains below come from one sample, sequenced in a study of OX40 agonist ivuxolimab in advanced cancers. The protocol was immunoSEQ multiplex PCR, while the TCRdb copy is restricted to in-frame clones and leaves out a portion. This sample has under 65,000 clones, with 80% to 90% found just once. Sample: CD4+ or CD8+ T cells sorted from blood, taken in a trial of the OX40 agonist ivuxolimab. The receptors were gathered from an adult with an advanced solid tumor such as melanoma, head and neck, liver or kidney cancer.

The chain's CDR3 is CASSPNGQTQYF. DNA of the CDR3: TGTGCCAGCAGCCCAAACGGGCAGACCCAGTACTTC. V is TRBV7-9 and J is TRBJ2-5; D gene unclear. Germline assignment: CDR1 SEHNR and CDR2 FQNEAQ (reference sequence). Trimming removed 5 bases at V and 6 bases at J, with 10 bases between. The CDR3 totals 12 residues. Full variable domain (missing parts from reference TRBV7-9 and TRBJ2-5): DTGVSQNPRHKITKRGQNVTFRCDPISEHNRLYWYRQTLGQGPEFLTYFQNEAQLEKSRLLSDRFSAERPKGSFSTLEIQRTEQGDSAMYLCASSPNGQTQYFGPGTRLLVL.

The rearrangement joins TRBV4-1 to TRBJ2-1; tentative D call: TRBD2 (5 bases). The CDR3 sequence is 13 residues long. The V end was cut by 4 bases, the J end by 4 bases, with 8 bases between. Germline V gene sequence: CDR1 MGHRA, CDR2 YSYEKL. The CDR3 reads CASSLTGYNEQFF. DNA for the CDR3: TGCGCCAGCAGCCTCACGGGATACAATGAGCAGTTCTTC.

The chain couples TRBV27 to TRBJ2-4; the D is unclear. Germline CDR1 and CDR2: MNHEY and SMNVEV (reference sequence). CDR3 length equals 15 residues. V lost 4 bases and J lost 1, with 11 bases in between. The CDR3 region is CASSSLNGAKNIQYF. The CDR3, as DNA: TGTGCCAGCAGTTCGCTTAACGGCGCCAAAAACATTCAGTACTTC.

This sequence joins TRBV5-5 and TRBJ2-5; 8 bases agree with TRBD2. The CDR3 consists of 12 residues. Germline assignment: CDR1 SGHKS and CDR2 YYEKEE (reference sequence). Trimming cost V 4 bases and J 4 bases; bases outside gene matches: 0. CDR3 nucleotide sequence: TGTGCCAGCAGCGCGGGAGGAGAGACCCAGTACTTC. Translated: CASSAGGETQYF.

J is TRBJ1-1 and V is TRBV9; maybe TRBD1 (6 bases). CDR3 length: 18 residues. Germline V lookup: CDR1 SGDLS, CDR2 YYNGEE. V was pared by 3 bases and J by 0 bases, with 21 bases between. The CDR3 DNA is TGTGCCAGCAGCGATTCGGTTTCACAGGGACCCCTGAACACTGAAGCTTTCTTT. Translating it yields CASSDSVSQGPLNTEAFF.

V usage is TRBV27 and J usage is TRBJ1-5, with D possibly TRBD1 on 6 matching bases. The CDR3 totals 15 residues. CDR1 is MNHEY, CDR2 SMNVEV, per germline (reference sequence). V lost 6 bases and J lost 4, with 16 bases in between. The CDR3 spells CASRTTVRGNQPQHF. For the CDR3, the DNA is TGTGCCAGCAGAACGACGGTGAGGGGGAATCAGCCCCAGCATTTT.

CDR3 amino acids: CASSLQGLRVRYGYTF. DNA of the CDR3: TGTGCCAGCAGCTTGCAGGGGCTCCGTGTACGGTATGGCTACACCTTC. The chain has TRBV7-2 and TRBJ1-2; D might be TRBD1 (6 bases). V lost 3 bases to trimming and J lost 5 bases, with 19 bases between them. Germline lookup yields CDR1 SGHTA and CDR2 FQGNSA. This CDR3 comprises 16 residues.

V usage is TRBV18 and J usage is TRBJ2-1; 7 nucleotides agree with TRBD2. Germline CDR1 KGHSH, CDR2 LQKENI. Unmatched junction bases numbered 14, after V lost 3 bases and J lost 0 bases. CDR3 size: 19 residues. The CDR3 coding sequence is TGTGCCAGCTCACCCGTGAGTGATAGCGGGCCGAGCTCCTACAATGAGCAGTTCTTC. Protein: CASSPVSDSGPSSYNEQFF.

The rearrangement joins TRBV29-1 to TRBJ1-1; D unresolved. Germline CDR1 and CDR2: SQVTM and ANQGSEA. V was pared by 7 bases and J by 0 bases, with 6 bases between. CDR3 length equals 11 residues. CDR3 DNA: TGCAGCGCTTCATTGAACACTGAAGCTTTCTTT. Its translation is CSASLNTEAFF.

J is TRBJ2-7 and V is TRBV7-9; D possibly corresponds to TRBD2 (6 bases). The germline CDR1 and CDR2 sequences are SEHNR and FQNEAQ (reference sequence). V was pared by 4 bases and J by 2 bases, with 15 bases between. This CDR3 has 15 residues. The CDR3: CASSSGGSGTYEQYF. CDR3 sequence (DNA): TGTGCCAGCAGCTCTGGGGGGAGCGGCACCTACGAGCAGTACTTC.

The rearrangement joins TRBV19 to TRBJ1-5; unclear D gene. CDR3 length equals 14 residues. V dropped 7 bases and J dropped 0 bases, with 10 bases sitting between them. Per the germline V gene, CDR1 is LNHDA and CDR2 is SQIVND (reference sequence). The CDR3 nucleotides read TGTGCCAGTACCCTGACTTCTAGCAATCAGCCCCAGCATTTT. The encoded protein is CASTLTSSNQPQHF.

This clone was seen only a few times. In nucleotides, the CDR3 is TGTGCCAGCACCACGGGACGGAACTACGAGCAGTACTTC. Translating gives CASTTGRNYEQYF. The rearrangement links TRBV11-2 to TRBJ2-7; the D gene could be TRBD1 or TRBD2 (5 bases each). CDR3 length: 13 residues. V dropped 7 bases and J dropped 3 bases, with 13 bases sitting between them. Germline V gene data show CDR1 as SGHAT and CDR2 as FQNNGV.

CDR3 residues: CASSYSLAQYF. CDR3 nucleotide sequence: TGTGCCAGCAGCTACTCATTGGCCCAGTACTTC. The genes are TRBV25-1 and TRBJ2-5; the D is unclear. The germline V gene encodes CDR1 MGHDK and CDR2 SYGVNS. This CDR3 has 11 amino acids. Deletions cut 6 bases from V and 9 bases from J, with 11 bases between. The full variable domain, completed using reference TRBV25-1 and TRBJ2-5, is EADIYQTPRYLVIGTGKKITLECSQTMGHDKMYWYQQDPGMELHLIHYSYGVNSTEKGDLSSESTVSRIRTEHFPLTLESARPSHTSQYLCASSYSLAQYFGPGTRLLVL.

This clone appeared a few times. The V gene is TRBV4-1, the J gene TRBJ2-2; maybe TRBD2 (5 bases). Germline V gene lookup returns CDR1 MGHRA and CDR2 YSYEKL. The CDR3 length is 14 residues. V was pared by 3 bases and J by 4 bases, with 9 bases between. The CDR3 DNA follows: TGCGCCAGCAGCCACCCCCGGGGCACCGGGGAGCTGTTTTTT. Its protein product is CASSHPRGTGELFF.

V usage is TRBV5-8 and J usage is TRBJ1-2, with 10 bases identical to TRBD1. V lost 4 bases, J lost 4 bases, and 4 bases stayed unmatched. Germline CDR1 is SGHTS and CDR2 is YDEGEE. This CDR3 contains 14 residues. The CDR3 spells CASSVGTGVYGYTF. The CDR3 nucleotides read TGTGCCAGCAGCGTAGGGACAGGGGTCTATGGCTACACCTTC.

The chain has TRBV27 and TRBJ1-5, with 8 bases lining up with TRBD1. J lost 6 bases, V lost 5 bases, and 9 bases had no gene match. CDR3 length: 15 amino acids. The germline gives CDR1 MNHEY, CDR2 SMNVEV (reference sequence). The chain's CDR3 is CASSLTAGGRQPQHF. CDR3 sequence (DNA): TGTGCCAGCAGTCTGACCGCAGGGGGCCGTCAGCCCCAGCATTTT.

This chain connects TRBV21-1 to TRBJ1-4. TRBV21-1 is recorded as a pseudogene. The CDR3 has 15 amino acids. The CDR3 DNA reads as TGTGCCAGCAGCGGGCCGAATAAAGGGTGTGAAAAACTGTTTTTT. Its translation is CASSGPNKGCEKLFF.

The CDR3 DNA reads TGTGCCAGCAGCTTTTCCGCCTACCCCTCTAACTATGGCTACACCTTC. As protein: CASSFSAYPSNYGYTF. V and J are TRBV5-8 and TRBJ1-2; D is undetermined. Trimming took off 2 bases at V and 0 bases at J, with 14 bases between the two ends. Germline V gene data show CDR1 as SGHTS and CDR2 as YDEGEE. The CDR3 is 16 amino acids.

The rearrangement uses TRBV11-2 and TRBJ1-1; TRBD1 agrees at 9 bases. Per germline, CDR1 SGHAT and CDR2 FQNNGV. Trimming took 1 base from V and 6 from J; bases not matched to a gene: 12. The CDR3 has 17 residues. The chain's CDR3 is CASSLGVGQGQFAEAFF. The CDR3 nucleotides read TGTGCCAGCAGCTTAGGGGTAGGACAGGGGCAATTCGCTGAAGCTTTCTTT.

V usage is TRBV7-6 and J usage is TRBJ2-3; D gene unclear. The CDR3 consists of 14 residues. Trimming stripped 1 base from V and 3 bases from J, with 8 bases between. Per the germline V gene, CDR1 is SGHVS and CDR2 is FNYEAQ. The CDR3 here is CASSLGSGTDTQYF. The DNA of the CDR3 is TGTGCCAGCAGCTTAGGGTCTGGAACAGATACGCAGTATTTT.

This chain's CDR3 is CASSSPNPWNYGYTF. The CDR3 DNA reads TGTGCCAGCAGCTCACCCAACCCGTGGAACTATGGCTACACCTTC. The chain joins TRBV5-6 to TRBJ1-2; D not certain. Germline CDR1 and CDR2: SGHDT and YYEEEE. CDR3 size: 15 residues. Trimming removed 3 bases from V and 2 bases from J, with 14 bases in between.

The DNA of the CDR3 is TGTGCCAGCAGCTTGGGTCCGGGCAGGAACGCCTACGAGCAGTACTTC. This sequence encodes CASSLGPGRNAYEQYF. This chain connects TRBV7-2 to TRBJ2-7, with no clear D. This CDR3 region has 16 residues. From germline, CDR1 is SGHTA and CDR2 FQGNSA. Trimming took off 3 bases at V and 2 bases at J, with 17 bases between the two ends. Complete variable domain (other parts from reference TRBV7-2 and TRBJ2-7): GAGVSQSPSNKVTEKGKDVELRCDPISGHTALYWYRQSLGQGLEFLIYFQGNSAPDKSGLPSDRFSAERTGGSVSTLTIQRTQQEDSAVYLCASSLGPGRNAYEQYFGPGTRLTVT.

The rearrangement links TRBV5-1 to TRBJ2-1; 8 bases are a match to TRBD2. The CDR3 runs 15 residues. V was clipped by 6 bases and J by 6 bases; unmatched bases: 11. Germline CDR1 reads SGHRS; CDR2 reads YFSETQ. CDR3 bases: TGCGCCAGCACTAACGGGGGGGCCCGAGGCAATGAGCAGTTCTTC. Translation gives CASTNGGARGNEQFF.

The chain carries TRBV4-1 and TRBJ1-5; 7 bases line up with TRBD1. Losses at the gene ends were 5 bases for V and 3 bases for J; bases not matched to a gene: 1. Per the germline V gene, CDR1 is MGHRA and CDR2 is YSYEKL. The CDR3 is 13 residues long. The CDR3 DNA is TGCGCCAGCAGCGGGACAGACAATCAGCCCCAGCATTTT. As protein: CASSGTDNQPQHF.

This chain connects TRBV6-1 to TRBJ1-4; no definite D call. CDR1 is MNHNS and CDR2 is SASEGT in the germline V gene. V dropped 3 bases and J dropped 5 bases, with 13 bases sitting between them. CDR3 size: 15 residues. CDR3 DNA sequence: TGTGCCAGCAGTGACAAAAGGCGGCGGAATGAAAAACTGTTTTTT. Its protein is CASSDKRRRNEKLFF.

The rearrangement joins TRBV5-5 to TRBJ2-6, with D uncertain. The germline CDR1 and CDR2 sequences are SGHKS and YYEKEE (reference sequence). The CDR3 spans 15 residues. Trimming left V 5 bases short and J 1 base short, with 10 bases between. The CDR3 DNA reads as TGTGCCAGCAGGAGTGACATGTCTGGGGCCAACGTCCTGACTTTC. Its protein product is CASRSDMSGANVLTF.

The count of this clone is one. The chain employs TRBV7-9 and TRBJ2-1; a weak D match, TRBD2 (6 bases). V lost 5 bases and J lost 4, with 15 bases in between. CDR3 size: 15 residues. CDR1 and CDR2 (germline): SEHNR, FQNEAQ (reference sequence). The CDR3 protein is CASSPRVAEYNEQFF. CDR3 nucleotide sequence: TGTGCCAGCAGCCCCCGGGTAGCGGAATACAATGAGCAGTTCTTC.

This chain connects TRBV4-1 to TRBJ2-4; D is undetermined. There are 18 residues in the CDR3. V lost 0 bases, J lost 7 bases, and 22 bases lay in between. CDR1 and CDR2 (germline): MGHRA, YSYEKL. The CDR3 nucleotides read TGCGCCAGCAGCCAAGAGTGGATGGAGACGACCCTTGGGAACATTCAGTACTTC. This sequence encodes CASSQEWMETTLGNIQYF.

The chain joins TRBV28 to TRBJ1-2, with D perhaps TRBD1 (6 bases). Per germline, CDR1 MDHEN and CDR2 SYDVKM. The ends were cut back, 4 bases at V and 5 bases at J, with 14 bases in the middle. The CDR3 is made up of 14 amino acids. The CDR3 loop is CASSSDRKAYGYTF. CDR3 nucleotide sequence: TGTGCCAGCAGTTCCGACAGGAAAGCTTATGGCTACACCTTC.